This T cell receptor beta chain stems from a study of CD8+ T cells in alopecia areata. This clone was observed a few times. The germline gives CDR1 SGHTS, CDR2 YDEGEE. V was cut by 0 bases and J by 0 bases, with 16 bases left in between. This CDR3 comprises 17 residues. RNA was isolated and reverse transcribed to cDNA, the sequencing template. Here immunoSEQ multiplex PCR was the method, and the copy in TCRdb shows in-frame clones only, minus some. The table has some 150,000 clones, roughly 50% seen once. The treatment is: oral pan-JAK inhibitor, 5-10 mg twice daily. Researchers gathered lesional scalp punch biopsies and peripheral blood from patients with alopecia areata.

The rearrangement uses TRBV5-8 and TRBJ2-7; D not resolved. This TCR derives from a human donor with alopecia areata. The material was CD8+ T cells sorted from blood, obtained at week 4, from a patient treated with tofacitinib. The CDR3 reads CASSLAPYQESSYEQYF. The CDR3 DNA sequence: TGTGCCAGCAGCTTGGCTCCTTATCAGGAGAGCTCCTACGAGCAGTACTTC.